The 29 T cell receptor beta chains given below trace back to one sample, sequenced in a study of Ad26.COV2.S vaccination and SARS-CoV-2 variants. Libraries were prepared by immunoSEQ multiplex PCR; TCRdb keeps only in-frame clonotypes and omits some of them. The sample has 450,000 to 550,000 clones, approximately 89% seen once. This sample's treatment: about 20 received Ad26.COV2.S at low or high dose, single or two shots; about five received placebo; per-sample allocation not given. Samples analyzed were those drawn on day 63 after the first vaccine or placebo injection. The material was peripheral blood, obtained in a trial of Ad26.COV2.S vaccine versus placebo. Receptors were obtained from a person between 18 and 59 years old who received the Ad26.COV2.S COVID-19 vaccine or a placebo.

The chain is built from TRBV29-1 and TRBJ2-2, with 10 positions matching TRBD1. Germline values: CDR1 SQVTM, CDR2 ANQGSEA. CDR3 size: 16 residues. The J segment lost 2 bases and the V segment lost 4 bases, leaving 7 bases of the junction unmatched. This CDR3 is CSVGGGQGLNTGELFF. The CDR3 DNA sequence: TGCAGCGTTGGTGGGGGACAGGGGCTAAACACCGGGGAGCTGTTTTTT.

The chain employs TRBV5-4 and TRBJ2-7, with no clear D. Trimming shortened V by 6 bases and J by 0 bases, and 10 bases separated the two germline ends. Germline CDR1 is SGHNT and CDR2 is YYREEE (reference sequence). The CDR3 length is 13 residues. The CDR3 nucleotides read TGTGCCAGCACCTTCTACAACTCCTACGAGCAGTACTTC. Encoded protein: CASTFYNSYEQYF.

This chain joins TRBV12-5 and TRBJ2-2; D ambiguous. Germline assignment: CDR1 LGHNT and CDR2 FRNRAP. CDR3 length: 14 residues. V shed 6 bases and J shed 2 bases, with 10 bases lying between them. The chain's CDR3 is CASGERVNTGELFF. CDR3 DNA: TGTGCTAGTGGAGAGAGAGTAAACACCGGGGAGCTGTTTTTT.

CDR3 sequence reads: CASSLLGAPAPYNEQFF. The DNA of the CDR3 is TGTGCCAGCAGCTTACTTGGGGCTCCGGCCCCTTACAATGAGCAGTTCTTC. The chain couples TRBV7-9 to TRBJ2-1; tentatively, D is TRBD1 (5 bases). The CDR3 runs 17 residues. Trimming removed 2 bases from V and 4 bases from J, with 18 bases in between. Per the germline V gene, CDR1 is SEHNR and CDR2 is FQNEAQ (reference sequence).

The rearrangement joins TRBV19 to TRBJ1-5; 9 bases are shared with TRBD1. The CDR3 spans 17 residues. With 4 bases clipped from V and 1 base from J, the junction kept 8 bases outside the gene matches. From germline, CDR1 is LNHDA and CDR2 SQIVND (reference sequence). The DNA for the CDR3 is TGTGCCAGTAGTACTTATCGGGACAGGGCAAGCAATCAGCCCCAGCATTTT. It yields the protein CASSTYRDRASNQPQHF.

CDR3 sequence reads: CSVEDQPTEAFF. The DNA for the CDR3 is TGCAGCGTTGAAGATCAGCCCACTGAAGCTTTCTTT. The chain couples TRBV29-1 to TRBJ1-1; D is unclear. Germline CDR1 and CDR2: SQVTM and ANQGSEA. This CDR3 is 12 amino acids long. The ends were cut back, 0 bases at V and 4 bases at J, with 6 bases in the middle.

The chain recombines TRBV28 with TRBJ1-1; D possibly corresponds to TRBD1 (6 bases). CDR3 length: 15 residues. Germline CDR1 and CDR2: MDHEN and SYDVKM. Trimming stripped 3 bases from V and 6 bases from J, with 17 bases between. CDR3 in amino acids: CASSLSLGAFSEAFF. The CDR3, as DNA: TGTGCCAGCAGTTTGTCGCTGGGGGCTTTTTCTGAAGCTTTCTTT. The variable domain in full, with the rest retrieved from reference TRBV28 and TRBJ1-1, is DVKVTQSSRYLVKRTGEKVFLECVQDMDHENMFWYRQDPGLGLRLIYFSYDVKMKEKGDIPEGYSVSREKKERFSLILESASTNQTSMYLCASSLSLGAFSEAFFGQGTRLTVV.

The chain carries TRBV18 and TRBJ1-2; TRBD1 aligns across 9 bases. Germline loops: CDR1 KGHSH, CDR2 LQKENI. V shed 3 bases, J shed 4 bases, and the junction held 6 bases outside the gene matches. This CDR3 spans 15 amino acids. Here the CDR3 DNA reads TGTGCCAGCTCACCGGGACAGGGAGGCTTCTATGGCTACACCTTC. Amino acids: CASSPGQGGFYGYTF. Filled out from reference TRBV18 and TRBJ1-2, the complete variable domain reads NAGVMQNPRHLVRRRGQEARLRCSPMKGHSHVYWYRQLPEEGLKFMVYLQKENIIDESGMPKERFSAEFPKEGPSILRIQQVVRGDSAAYFCASSPGQGGFYGYTFGSGTRLTVV.

This chain joins TRBV7-2 and TRBJ2-1; 8 bases are a match to TRBD2. The CDR3 consists of 16 residues. CDR1 is SGHTA and CDR2 is FQGNSA in the germline V gene. Trimming took 5 bases from V and 0 from J; bases not matched to a gene: 6. CDR3 DNA sequence: TGTGCCAGCAGCAACCCCGGGACTAGCTCCTACAATGAGCAGTTCTTC. Its translation is CASSNPGTSSYNEQFF.

The rearrangement uses TRBV5-1 and TRBJ1-1; TRBD1 agrees at 9 bases. Trimming took 3 bases from V and 2 from J; bases not matched to a gene: 11. This CDR3 contains 17 residues. The germline gives CDR1 SGHRS, CDR2 YFSETQ. The CDR3 loop reads CASSYTYGTGRNTEAFF. CDR3 DNA sequence: TGCGCCAGCAGCTACACCTACGGGACAGGGCGTAACACTGAAGCTTTCTTT.

This sequence joins TRBV10-3 and TRBJ1-3; D might be TRBD1 (5 bases). Per germline, CDR1 ENHRY and CDR2 SYGVKD. With 4 bases removed from V and 4 bases from J, the gap between germline ends came to 8 bases. The CDR3 has 13 residues. CDR3 protein: CAISGQTGNTIYF. The CDR3 nucleotides read TGTGCCATCAGTGGACAGACAGGAAACACCATATATTTT.

The V gene is TRBV6-5, the J gene TRBJ1-1; TRBD1 might be the D (6 bases). This CDR3 is 11 amino acids long. V was trimmed by 6 bases and J by 8 bases, leaving 10 bases between them. Germline lookup yields CDR1 MNHEY and CDR2 SVGAGI. CDR3 coding DNA: TGTGCCAGCAGGCAGGGGTTGGAAGCTTTCTTT. Translation gives CASRQGLEAFF.

This clone was picked up a small number of times. V and J are TRBV4-2 and TRBJ1-3, with no clear D. With 1 base removed from V and 0 bases from J, the gap between germline ends came to 1 base. CDR1 and CDR2 from the germline V gene are LGHNA and YNFKEQ. CDR3 length: 13 amino acids. The CDR3 reads CASSQASGNTIYF. CDR3 in DNA: TGTGCCAGCAGCCAAGCCTCTGGAAACACCATATATTTT.

This sequence joins TRBV6-5 and TRBJ1-6; 9 positions match TRBD1. The CDR3 has 13 amino acids. Germline V gene data show CDR1 as MNHEY and CDR2 as SVGAGI. The V segment lost 9 bases and the J segment 7 bases; nucleotides outside the gene matches: 4. The CDR3 reads CASYRGLNSPLHF. The CDR3 coding sequence is TGTGCCAGTTACAGGGGGCTCAATTCACCCCTCCACTTT.

J is TRBJ1-5 and V is TRBV27; D gene ambiguous. Germline V lookup: CDR1 MNHEY, CDR2 SMNVEV (reference sequence). This CDR3 region has 14 residues. The ends were cut back, 2 bases at V and 4 bases at J, with 9 bases in the middle. CDR3 protein: CASSLIRGNQPQHF. The CDR3 coding sequence is TGTGCCAGCAGTTTAATTCGAGGGAATCAGCCCCAGCATTTT.

The sample holds one count of this clone. In nucleotides, the CDR3 is TGTGCCAGCAGCCCTCGGACCGCGACCAATCAGCCCCAGCATTTT. It specifies CASSPRTATNQPQHF. The rearrangement joins TRBV7-8 to TRBJ1-5, with unresolved D. Trimming shortened V by 5 bases and J by 3 bases, and 14 bases separated the two germline ends. There are 15 residues in the CDR3. The germline V gene encodes CDR1 SGHVS and CDR2 FQNEAQ.

This clone was seen only once. This chain uses TRBV7-8 with TRBJ2-7, with a possible D match to TRBD2 (5 bases). Deletions cut 0 bases from V and 5 bases from J, with 17 bases between. CDR1 is SGHVS and CDR2 is FQNEAQ in the germline V gene. The CDR3 totals 16 residues. CDR3 in DNA: TGTGCCAGCAGCTTAGCCCGGACCAGCCCGGGGAACGAGCAGTACGTC. Amino acids: CASSLARTSPGNEQYV.

This clone was seen once. The genes are TRBV19 and TRBJ1-4; D unclear. CDR3 size: 14 residues. The germline V and J ends were trimmed by 6 bases and 5 bases, with 13 bases remaining between them. The germline V gene encodes CDR1 LNHDA and CDR2 SQIVND (reference sequence). CDR3 coding DNA: TGTGCCAGTAGCGAATCCGTCGTAAATGAAAAACTGTTTTTT. Its protein is CASSESVVNEKLFF. Combining the CDR3 with reference TRBV19 and TRBJ1-4 gives the whole variable domain DGGITQSPKYLFRKEGQNVTLSCEQNLNHDAMYWYRQDPGQGLRLIYYSQIVNDFQKGDIAEGYSVSREKKESFPLTVTSAQKNPTAFYLCASSESVVNEKLFFGSGTQLSVL.

The CDR3 nucleotides read TGTGCCAGCAGCTTAGCGGGGGGGGACTATGGCTACACCTTC. This gives the protein CASSLAGGDYGYTF. The chain joins TRBV7-2 to TRBJ1-2; D perhaps matches TRBD1 (5 bases). Germline lookup yields CDR1 SGHTA and CDR2 FQGNSA. V was cut by 0 bases and J by 3 bases, with 8 bases left in between. CDR3 length equals 14 residues.

The rearrangement links TRBV7-3 to TRBJ2-1; TRBD2 agrees at 10 bases. The CDR3 contains 17 residues. V lost 5 bases, J lost 4 bases, and 11 bases stayed unmatched. Germline CDR1 is SGHTA and CDR2 is FQGTGA. The CDR3 nucleotides read TGTGCCAGCAGCCTATTTAGCGGGAGGTTTAGTTACAATGAGCAGTTCTTC. It yields the protein CASSLFSGRFSYNEQFF.

This chain joins TRBV19 and TRBJ1-2; D might be TRBD1 (5 bases). The CDR3 consists of 15 residues. With 3 bases removed from V and 5 bases from J, the gap between germline ends came to 16 bases. Germline assignment: CDR1 LNHDA and CDR2 SQIVND (reference sequence). The CDR3 DNA sequence: TGTGCCAGTAGTATCCGACTCCTCGGGGGTTATGGCTACACCTTC. Its protein product is CASSIRLLGGYGYTF.

The chain combines TRBV6-6 with TRBJ2-7, with D unclear. Germline loops: CDR1 MNHNY, CDR2 SVGAGI (reference sequence). The CDR3 covers 15 residues. V lost 2 bases to trimming and J lost 0 bases, with 11 bases between them. The CDR3 coding sequence is TGTGCCAGCAGTTACGTACAGAAAGGCTCCTACGAGCAGTACGTC. Translation gives CASSYVQKGSYEQYV.

V is TRBV27 and J is TRBJ2-1; 7 positions agree with TRBD1. This CDR3 spans 15 amino acids. V lost 1 base, J lost 4 bases, and 4 bases stayed unmatched. Germline V gives CDR1 MNHEY, CDR2 SMNVEV (reference sequence). The CDR3 DNA is TGTGCCAGCAGTTTATTAGGGACAGAGTACAATGAGCAGTTCTTC. Translated: CASSLLGTEYNEQFF.

The chain recombines TRBV4-1 with TRBJ2-1; 10 bases match TRBD2. With V trimmed by 8 bases and J by 7 bases, 14 bases remained unmatched. The CDR3 runs 16 residues. The germline V gene has CDR1 MGHRA and CDR2 YSYEKL. The CDR3: CASRPAGLAKSNEQFF. The CDR3 DNA is TGCGCCAGCCGCCCCGCGGGACTAGCGAAGAGTAATGAGCAGTTCTTC.

The rearrangement links TRBV12-3 or TRBV12-4 to TRBJ1-2; D gene uncertain. Trimming took off 3 bases at V and 2 bases at J, with 7 bases between the two ends. This CDR3 comprises 13 residues. CDR3 nucleotides: TGTGCCAGCAGTTTCGGGATAAACTATGGCTACACCTTC. Amino acid sequence: CASSFGINYGYTF.

This chain links TRBV7-8 with TRBJ2-1; D gene ambiguous. V dropped 5 bases and J dropped 15 bases, with 20 bases sitting between them. Germline V gene lookup returns CDR1 SGHVS and CDR2 FQNEAQ. The CDR3 length is 13 residues. Here the CDR3 DNA reads TGTGCCAGCAGCCTACGGACCCAATCCCCGAGGTTCTTC. This gives the protein CASSLRTQSPRFF.

This sequence joins TRBV5-1 and TRBJ1-1; weak D call: TRBD1 (6 bases). Germline V gene sequence: CDR1 SGHRS, CDR2 YFSETQ. Trimming pared 4 bases from V and 7 bases from J, leaving 17 bases between. There are 14 residues in the CDR3. CDR3 region: CASSVELDSVEAFF. The CDR3 bases are TGCGCCAGCAGCGTGGAGCTGGACAGTGTTGAAGCTTTCTTT.

The gene calls are TRBV3-1 (or the pseudogene TRBV3-2) and TRBJ2-5; D might be TRBD2 (6 bases). Germline V gives CDR1 LGHDT, CDR2 YNNKEL (reference sequence). The length of the CDR3 is 15 residues. With 2 bases removed from V and 3 bases from J, the gap between germline ends came to 13 bases. Written as DNA, the CDR3 is TGTGCCAGCAGCCAACCCGGGCGGGAAGAAGAGACCCAGTACTTC. Residues: CASSQPGREEETQYF.

The gene calls are TRBV27 and TRBJ2-5, with D possibly being TRBD1 (6 bases). This CDR3 is built from 15 residues. The germline gives CDR1 MNHEY, CDR2 SMNVEV (reference sequence). Trimming stripped 5 bases from V and 2 bases from J, with 15 bases between. In nucleotides, the CDR3 is TGTGCCAGCAGTCCCTCGACAGGTTATCAAGAGACCCAGTACTTC. This codes for CASSPSTGYQETQYF.